This TCR beta chain was found in a study of cytomegalovirus exposure and HLA in healthy donors (dated by TCRdb to about 2017). Turning to the overall study: In an earlier analysis of around 540 of the donors, around 290 Gb of sequence data and approximately 120 million unique TCR beta sequences from 150 million to 200 million T cells were reported. Alongside the repertoire data, information on donor age, sex, ethnicity and CMV serostatus was compiled. A later analysis re-analyzed previously published TCR beta repertoires from several hundred donors and added high-resolution HLA genotyping to study TCR occurrence patterns. An earlier analysis of some 600 of the donors applied high-throughput TCR beta sequencing to assess whether each TCR beta V gene segment acted as functional or pseudogenic. Using immunosequencing, the study profiled T cell repertoires from roughly 650 subjects and related those repertoires to cytomegalovirus serostatus. A separate validation cohort of about 110 different subjects was used in addition to the roughly 640-subject first cohort. Roughly 310 gigabases of sequencing data and around 87 million unique TCR sequences were included in an early release covering roughly 600 HLA-typed donors. To predict cytomegalovirus infection status, the study brought together high-throughput TCR immunosequencing, statistical association of individual TCRs with disease status, and machine learning. A later genetic analysis took genome-wide SNP genotypes for about 55% of the roughly 670 donors and used that subset as a discovery cohort. Of the approximately 400 genotyped donors, roughly 80% fell in the genetic ancestry cluster associated with self-reported Caucasian donors. Typing coverage differed by locus: A, B, C, DRB1 and DQB1 were typed in roughly 629-630 donors, DQA1 in about 510, DPA1 in around 580, and DPB1 in approximately 450. The later analysis used no new phenotypic data to find candidate immune exposures, relying instead on TCR beta sequences and their occurrence across donors. Every discovery cohort repertoire had been produced on one sequencing platform. Among several hundred genotyped donors of the cohort, an average of approximately 240,000 unique TCR beta nucleotide sequences was sequenced per donor, of which 15% to 20% were non-productive. HLA typing included class I and class II loci at four-digit resolution. The aim of the study was to test whether cataloging public T cell receptors could identify signatures of past pathogen exposure. Five DR-DQ haplotypes were handled as single units for association and clustering, since linkage in the cohort was strong. The full study reports these points: A further reported finding was that TCR beta sequences accurately predicted the HLA-A and HLA-B alleles for most subjects in the first cohort. Because counts were too low, more than 15 rarely observed V segments, including chromosome 9 orphons, were excluded from the earlier analysis of several hundred of the donors. When HLA alleles, especially DR and DQ, strongly co-occurred, TCR associations were difficult to assign to individual alleles. Several of the top co-occurrence clusters appeared to be linked to parvovirus B19, influenza, CMV and Epstein-Barr virus, according to a later analysis. Compared with the roughly 670-donor mean, donors in an Asian-associated ancestry cluster had fewer N-insertions in productive TCRs, according to a later genetic analysis. Because some donors lacked HLA typing at each locus, the association tests relied only on the typed subset. In both the original and validation cohorts, the classifier was reported to diagnose cytomegalovirus status with high specificity and sensitivity. A later analysis found that TCR association rates varied across HLA loci, with DRB1 alleles showing the most associated TCRs and HLA-C alleles the fewest. A few of the identified cytomegalovirus-associated TCR beta chains were confirmed in vitro to be specific for cytomegalovirus antigens. A cluster of highly shared sequence variants was judged likely to be a technical artifact of the sequencing pipeline. In a later analysis, HLA-associated TCR beta chains were found to be more clonally expanded and to have lower generation probabilities than equally common non-associated chains. The authors suggested that the approach could potentially be extended to other disease states and immunological phenotypes. Linkage disequilibrium might explain the correlated functional status among segregating V segments, but an unknown experimental factor could not be ruled out. The study listed 150 to 200 TCR beta chains as associated with cytomegalovirus. A later analysis found that most CMV-associated TCR beta chains appeared HLA-restricted, with HLA associations seemingly driven largely by CMV exposure. An association between a missense DCLRE1C variant and V-gene and J-gene trimming of TCR beta chains was found in a later genetic analysis and replicated in an independent cohort. Presence/absence analyses assumed roughly uniform sequencing depth across donors, an assumption that may not hold. Because the 87-base-pair reads could not distinguish some IMGT-functional V segments, including TRBV6-2 and TRBV6-3, those segments were excluded. At a false discovery rate of 0.05, a later analysis linked some 18,000 TCR beta sequences to specific HLA alleles. Most TCR sequences were observed very rarely across donors, whereas some public TCRs were present in many individuals. CMV serostatus was the only immune exposure information available for the cohort. Only TCR beta chains were sequenced in this cohort, and the absence of alpha or paired-chain data limited detectable features. In an earlier analysis of some 640 of the donors, most TCR beta V segments were observed in productive rearrangements about 87% or about 30% of the time, broadly matching IMGT annotations.

The cohort comprised some 700 healthy bone marrow donors. All cohort members were sampled while nominally healthy, although unrecorded immune exposures were likely present. The donor was CMV seronegative and belonged to the group of 352 seronegative cohort members. A peripheral blood sample was collected from each donor, and TCR beta sequencing was performed on peripheral blood mononuclear cells. Genomic DNA was extracted from the blood cell samples with the Qiagen DNeasy Blood Extraction Kit. Trimming takes 1 base from V and 4 bases from J, and the germline ends sit 8 bases apart. The germline V gene encodes CDR1 SGHTA and CDR2 FQGTGA. The CDR3 runs 13 amino acids, cysteine and phenylalanine included. Just CDR3 DNA is preserved here, 39 bases in frame from base 1. The library was prepared using the immunoSEQ multiplex PCR assay. The multiplex PCR relied on a mix of 60 forward primers for TCR Vbeta segments and 13 reverse primers for TCR Jbeta segments. A multiplex PCR assay on genomic DNA amplified the CDR3 region of rearranged TCR beta genes. The Illumina HiSeq System was used to sequence the amplified TCR beta libraries as 87-base-pair reads. The authors' pipeline ran thus. A later analysis tallied roughly 80 million unique TCR beta chains across the 666 repertoires, and some 10 million of those chains were shared by two or more donors. Raw reads were error-corrected and collapsed into unique sequences by a nearest-neighbor algorithm in which closely related sequences were merged to remove PCR and sequencing errors. To assign V, D and J gene segments, CDR3 sequences were aligned to IMGT reference sequences. For a sequence to be retained, at least a six-nucleotide match to both a V gene segment and a J gene segment was required. Rearrangements were classified as productive when the CDR3 lacked stop codons and remained in frame with V and J, and all other rearrangements were classified as non-productive. Following IMGT convention, CDR3 was defined as the stretch from the second conserved V-encoded cysteine up to the conserved J-encoded phenylalanine. The earlier analysis of fewer than 700 of the donors excluded sequences that lacked an unambiguous match to a single V gene segment. In an earlier analysis of roughly 600 of the donors, a V segment was called functional when productive rearrangements were above 56.7%, and segregating when the standard deviation between donors exceeded 5%. To diagnose cytomegalovirus status from the catalog of TCR beta chain sequences, a statistical classification framework was built. A later analysis assigned V and J genes by comparing TCR nucleotide sequences with IMGT/GENE-DB human TR gene sequences. In a later analysis, CDR3 sequences and most-parsimonious VDJ recombination scenarios were assigned using the TCRdist pipeline. In a later analysis, each TCR beta chain was defined by its CDR3 amino acid sequence together with its V-gene family, and reads without a unique V-gene family were excluded. In a later analysis, approximately 640 highly shared, low-generation-probability nucleotide sequences were removed to address suspected cross-contamination and a sequencing artifact. For each public chain, a later analysis derived a clonal expansion index from normalized ranks of inferred template counts within each repertoire. A later analysis computed generation probabilities with a VDJ recombination model fitted to out-of-frame rearrangements, and checked the results against IGoR. A later analysis scored TCR-TCR, TCR-HLA and TCR-CMV co-occurrence with hypergeometric tests, applying a repertoire-size bias correction to TCR pairs. False discovery rates were estimated in a later analysis by permuting HLA or CMV assignments 20 times. A later analysis grouped co-occurring TCRs with DBSCAN, adding TCRdist sequence similarity when clustering within HLA-allele-positive subsets. For co-occurrence clustering, repertoires with fewer than 30,000 or more than 120,000 public chains were excluded, along with roughly five repertoires with anomalous nucleotide sharing. TCRdb retrieved this table from immuneACCESS and kept in-frame rearrangements only. Not all clones are present; in checked studies, unresolved V genes account for under half, and no reason is known for the remainder. For V, J and clone size, that table is used; D and trimming come from the DNA. The sample table shows about 200,000 clones, and 80% to 90% are seen once. Of the sample, roughly 3.1% falls within the top ten clones.

With regard to this clone: Its antigen is still unknown. No much larger clone is present one base from it, and per-base qualities are unavailable.

The TCR comes from a man under 40 in good health and CMV-seronegative. The chain couples TRBV7-3 to TRBJ2-7, with the D segment identity uncertain. What was sequenced was PBMCs. The CDR3 region has the sequence CASSLSGGYEQYF. The DNA sequence is as follows: TGTGCCAGCAGCTTAAGTGGCGGATACGAGCAGTACTTC. Reference TRBV7-3 and TRBJ2-7 proteins supply the regions before and after the CDR3; the full variable domain is: GAGVSQTPSNKVTEKGKYVELRCDPISGHTALYWYRQSLGQGPEFLIYFQGTGAADDSGLPNDRFFAVRPEGSVSTLKIQRTERGDSAVYLCASSLSGGYEQYFGPGTRLTVT.